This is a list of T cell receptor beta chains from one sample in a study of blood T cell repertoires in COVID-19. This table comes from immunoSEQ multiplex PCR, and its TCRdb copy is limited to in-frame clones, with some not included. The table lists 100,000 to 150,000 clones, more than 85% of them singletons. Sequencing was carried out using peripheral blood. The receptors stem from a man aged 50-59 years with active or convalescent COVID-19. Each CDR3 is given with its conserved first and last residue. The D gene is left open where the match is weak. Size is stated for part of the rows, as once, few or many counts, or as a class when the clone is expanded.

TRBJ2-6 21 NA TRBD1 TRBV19 CASSIRTSSGQGAAGANVLTF TGTGCCAGTAGTATACGTACATCTTCTGGACAGGGGGCGGCTGGGGCCAACGTCCTGACTTTC
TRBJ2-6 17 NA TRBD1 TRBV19 CASSSLMTGTGANVLTF TGTGCCAGTAGTTCTTTGATGACAGGGACTGGGGCCAACGTCCTGACTTTC
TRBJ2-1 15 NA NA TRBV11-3 CASSSPGAREGEQFF TGTGCCAGCAGCTCGCCGGGAGCCCGTGAGGGTGAGCAGTTCTTC
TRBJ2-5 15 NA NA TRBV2 CASSEQGNRQETQYF TGTGCCAGCAGTGAACAGGGAAATCGACAAGAGACCCAGTACTTC
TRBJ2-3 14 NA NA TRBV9 CASSPRTSTDTQYF TGTGCCAGCAGCCCTCGGACTAGCACAGATACGCAGTATTTT
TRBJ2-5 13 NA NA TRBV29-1 CSVDRQNQETQYF TGCAGCGTCGACCGACAGAACCAAGAGACCCAGTACTTC
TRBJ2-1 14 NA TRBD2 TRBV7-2 CASNSLGAGGLGFF TGTGCCAGCAACTCCCTAGGAGCGGGAGGGCTGGGGTTCTTC
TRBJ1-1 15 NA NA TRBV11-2 CASSLVLRGDTEAFF TGTGCCAGCAGCTTAGTACTGCGGGGGGACACTGAAGCTTTCTTT
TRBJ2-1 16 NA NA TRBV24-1 CATSDDDYLPYNEQFF TGTGCCACCAGTGATGATGACTACTTACCCTACAATGAGCAGTTCTTC
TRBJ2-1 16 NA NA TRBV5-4 CASSVRLGIRYGEQFF TGTGCCAGCAGCGTTAGACTCGGGATTCGGTACGGTGAGCAGTTCTTC
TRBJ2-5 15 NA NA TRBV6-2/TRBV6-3 CASSRIHRGIETQYF TGTGCCAGCAGTCGTATTCACCGGGGGATAGAGACCCAGTACTTC
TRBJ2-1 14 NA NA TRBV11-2 CASSADRSYNEQFF TGTGCCAGCAGCGCCGACAGAAGTTATAATGAGCAGTTCTTC
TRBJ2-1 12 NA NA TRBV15 CATSREYGEQFF TGTGCCACCAGCAGAGAATACGGTGAGCAGTTCTTC
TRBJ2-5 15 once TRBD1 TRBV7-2 CASSLGGTGTETQYF TGTGCCAGCAGCTTAGGGGGGACAGGGACGGAGACCCAGTACTTC
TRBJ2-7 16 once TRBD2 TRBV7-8 CASSLVGRDLGYEQYF TGTGCCAGCAGCTTAGTAGGGAGGGACCTAGGCTACGAGCAGTACTTC
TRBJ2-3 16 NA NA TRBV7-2 CASSLETLPTTDTQYF TGTGCCAGCAGCTTAGAGACGCTTCCGACAACAGATACGCAGTATTTT
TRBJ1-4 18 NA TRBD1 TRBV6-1 CASSGRRGQGASNEKLFF TGTGCCAGCAGTGGAAGGAGGGGACAGGGGGCATCTAATGAAAAACTGTTTTTT
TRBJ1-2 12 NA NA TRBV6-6 CASSTWTGGYTF TGTGCCAGCAGTACCTGGACGGGGGGCTACACCTTC
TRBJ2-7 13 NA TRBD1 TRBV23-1 CASSPTGVGEQYF TGCGCCAGCAGTCCGACAGGGGTTGGGGAGCAGTACTTC
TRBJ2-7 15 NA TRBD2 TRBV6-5 CASSTRSGRAGEQYF TGTGCCAGCAGCACAAGGAGCGGGAGGGCCGGCGAGCAGTACTTC
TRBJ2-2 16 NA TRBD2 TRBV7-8 CASSLFSGRNTGELFF TGTGCCAGCAGCTTATTCAGCGGGAGGAACACCGGGGAGCTGTTTTTT
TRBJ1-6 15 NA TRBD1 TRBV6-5 CASRRSDRGNSPLHF TGTGCCAGCAGGAGGAGCGACAGGGGAAATTCACCCCTCCACTTT
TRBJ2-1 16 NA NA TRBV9 CASSVAEGEIYNEQFF TGTGCCAGCAGCGTAGCTGAGGGGGAGATCTACAATGAGCAGTTCTTC
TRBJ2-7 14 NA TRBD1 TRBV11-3 CASSLGQGPYEQYF TGTGCCAGCAGCTTAGGACAGGGACCCTACGAGCAGTACTTC
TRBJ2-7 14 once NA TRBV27 CASRQGGTSYEQYF TGTGCCAGCAGGCAGGGAGGTACCAGCTACGAGCAGTACTTC
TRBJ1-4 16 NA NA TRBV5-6 CASSLGAGPTNEKLFF TGTGCCAGCAGCTTGGGTGCAGGCCCAACTAATGAAAAACTGTTTTTT
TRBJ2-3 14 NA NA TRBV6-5 CASRGPGVSDTQYF TGTGCCAGCAGGGGCCCGGGAGTATCAGATACGCAGTATTTT
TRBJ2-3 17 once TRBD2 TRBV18 CASSPSRGGRGPDTQYF TGTGCCAGCTCACCAAGCCGGGGCGGGAGGGGTCCAGATACGCAGTATTTT
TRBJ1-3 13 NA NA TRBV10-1 CASSASSGNTIYF TGCGCCAGCAGTGCATCCTCTGGAAACACCATATATTTT
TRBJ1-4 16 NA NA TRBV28 CASSLSGTPGGEKLFF TGTGCCAGCAGTCTTTCCGGGACACCGGGGGGGGAAAAACTGTTTTTT
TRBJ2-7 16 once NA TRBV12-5 CASGFYRANTRYEQYF TGTGCTAGTGGTTTTTACAGGGCCAATACTCGCTACGAGCAGTACTTC
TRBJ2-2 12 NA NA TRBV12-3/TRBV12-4 CASSVSPGELFF TGTGCCAGCAGTGTGAGCCCCGGGGAGCTGTTTTTT
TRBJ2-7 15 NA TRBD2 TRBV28 CASSYLSGRGNEQYF TGTGCCAGCAGTTACCTTAGCGGGAGGGGGAACGAGCAGTACTTC
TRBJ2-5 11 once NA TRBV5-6 CASSARQTQYF TGTGCCAGCAGCGCGCGGCAGACCCAGTACTTC
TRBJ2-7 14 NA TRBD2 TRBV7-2 CASSLSGTNYEQYF TGTGCCAGCAGCTTAAGCGGGACCAACTACGAGCAGTACTTC
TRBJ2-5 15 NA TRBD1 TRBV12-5 CASGSGTGDQETQYF TGTGCTAGTGGCTCCGGGACAGGGGATCAAGAGACCCAGTACTTC
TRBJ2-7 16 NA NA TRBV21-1 CASSKRQLGGNYEQYF TGTGCCAGCAGCAAAAGACAGCTAGGGGGCAACTACGAGCAGTACTTC
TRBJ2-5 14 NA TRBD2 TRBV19 CASSTSGMQETQYF TGTGCCAGTAGTACTAGCGGAATGCAAGAGACCCAGTACTTC
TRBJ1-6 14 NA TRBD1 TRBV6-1 CASRNRQGFSPLHF TGTGCCAGCAGGAACAGACAGGGTTTTTCACCCCTCCACTTT
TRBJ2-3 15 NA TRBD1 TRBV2 CASSADRPNTDTQYF TGTGCCAGCAGTGCGGACAGGCCTAACACAGATACGCAGTATTTT
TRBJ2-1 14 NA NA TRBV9 CASSVVDIGNEQFF TGTGCCAGCAGCGTAGTCGACATAGGAAATGAGCAGTTCTTC
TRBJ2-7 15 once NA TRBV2 CASSEGQGISYEQYF TGTGCCAGCAGTGAAGGGCAGGGAATTTCCTACGAGCAGTACTTC
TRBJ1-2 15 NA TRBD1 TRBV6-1 CASSEYRTGVSGYTF TGTGCCAGCAGTGAATATCGAACAGGGGTGAGTGGCTACACCTTC
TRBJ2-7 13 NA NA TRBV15 CATSTTGRREQYF TGTGCCACCAGCACGACAGGACGGCGCGAGCAGTACTTC
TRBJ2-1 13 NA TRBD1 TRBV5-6 CASSLTGGNEQFF TGTGCCAGCAGCCTGACAGGGGGCAATGAGCAGTTCTTC
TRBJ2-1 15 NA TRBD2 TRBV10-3 CAISASGRAGNEQFF TGTGCCATCAGTGCTAGCGGGAGGGCCGGCAATGAGCAGTTCTTC